The following is a T cell receptor (beta chain) sequence with its context. Other DNA variants within this sample encode the same CDR3. The CDR3 covers 13 residues. The germline CDR1 and CDR2 sequences are SNHLY and FYNNEI. The V and J ends lost 9 bases and 2 bases, in that order; junction bases with no gene match: 6. These data originate in a study of shared clonotypes between healthy human individuals. Genomic DNA (from each subset) was split evenly across several immunoSEQ plates. Profiled with immunoSEQ multiplex PCR; TCRdb holds only in-frame clones, not every one. The sample shows 2 million to 3 million clones, just over 90% of them seen only once.

The sequencing input was naive CD4+ T cells sorted from blood. Specified subset: CD45RA+ positively selected. V gene TRBV2 combines with J gene TRBJ1-2; 7 nucleotides line up with TRBD1. The TCR sequence derives from a man younger than 30 in good health. The CDR3 nucleotides are TGTGCCAGTTCCGAGACAGGGAACTATGGCTACACCTTC. Amino acid sequence: CASSETGNYGYTF.